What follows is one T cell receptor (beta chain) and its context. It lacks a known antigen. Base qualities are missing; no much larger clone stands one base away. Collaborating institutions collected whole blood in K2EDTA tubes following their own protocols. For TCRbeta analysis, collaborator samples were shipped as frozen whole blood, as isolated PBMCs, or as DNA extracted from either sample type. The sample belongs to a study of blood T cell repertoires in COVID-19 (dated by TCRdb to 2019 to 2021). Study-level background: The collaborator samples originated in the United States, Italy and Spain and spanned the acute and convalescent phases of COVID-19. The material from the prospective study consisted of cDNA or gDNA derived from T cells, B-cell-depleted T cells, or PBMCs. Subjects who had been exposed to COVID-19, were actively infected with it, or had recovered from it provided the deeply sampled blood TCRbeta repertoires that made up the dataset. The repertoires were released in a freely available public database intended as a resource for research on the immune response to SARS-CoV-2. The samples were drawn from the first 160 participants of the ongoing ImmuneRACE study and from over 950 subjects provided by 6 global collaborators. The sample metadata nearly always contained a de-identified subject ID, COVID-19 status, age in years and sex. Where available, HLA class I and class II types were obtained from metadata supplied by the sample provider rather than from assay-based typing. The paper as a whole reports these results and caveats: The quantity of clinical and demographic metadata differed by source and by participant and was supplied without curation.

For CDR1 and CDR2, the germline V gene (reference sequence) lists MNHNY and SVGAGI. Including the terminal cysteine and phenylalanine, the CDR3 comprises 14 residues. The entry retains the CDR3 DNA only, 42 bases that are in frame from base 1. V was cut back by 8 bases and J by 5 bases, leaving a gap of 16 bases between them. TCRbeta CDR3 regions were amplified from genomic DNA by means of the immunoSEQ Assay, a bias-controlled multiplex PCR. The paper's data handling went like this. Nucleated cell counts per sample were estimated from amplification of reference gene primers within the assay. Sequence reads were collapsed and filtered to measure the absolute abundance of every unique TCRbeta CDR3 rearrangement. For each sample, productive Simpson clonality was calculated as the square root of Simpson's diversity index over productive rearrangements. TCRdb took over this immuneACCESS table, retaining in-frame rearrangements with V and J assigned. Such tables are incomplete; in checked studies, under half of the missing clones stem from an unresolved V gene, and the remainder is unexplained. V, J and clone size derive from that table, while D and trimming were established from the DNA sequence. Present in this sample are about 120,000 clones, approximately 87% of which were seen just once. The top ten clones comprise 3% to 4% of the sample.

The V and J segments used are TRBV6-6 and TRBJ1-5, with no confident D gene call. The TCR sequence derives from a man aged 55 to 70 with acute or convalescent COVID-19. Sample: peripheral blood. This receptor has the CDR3 CASANSGSYQPQHF. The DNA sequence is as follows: TGTGCCAGCGCTAACTCGGGTAGTTATCAGCCCCAGCATTTT.